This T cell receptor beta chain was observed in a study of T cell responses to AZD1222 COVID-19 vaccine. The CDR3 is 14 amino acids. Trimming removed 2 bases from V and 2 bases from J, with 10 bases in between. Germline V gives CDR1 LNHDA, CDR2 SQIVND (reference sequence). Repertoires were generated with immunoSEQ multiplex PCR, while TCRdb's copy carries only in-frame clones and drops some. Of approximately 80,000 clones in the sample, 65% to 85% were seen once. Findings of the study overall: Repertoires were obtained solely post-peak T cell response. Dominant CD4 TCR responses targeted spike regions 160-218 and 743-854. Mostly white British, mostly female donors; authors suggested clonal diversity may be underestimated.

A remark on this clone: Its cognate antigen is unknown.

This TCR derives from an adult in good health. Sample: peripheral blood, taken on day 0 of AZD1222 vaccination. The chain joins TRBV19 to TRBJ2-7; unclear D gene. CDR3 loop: CASSIMVGTYEQYF. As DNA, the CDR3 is TGTGCCAGTAGTATAATGGTTGGAACCTACGAGCAGTACTTC.